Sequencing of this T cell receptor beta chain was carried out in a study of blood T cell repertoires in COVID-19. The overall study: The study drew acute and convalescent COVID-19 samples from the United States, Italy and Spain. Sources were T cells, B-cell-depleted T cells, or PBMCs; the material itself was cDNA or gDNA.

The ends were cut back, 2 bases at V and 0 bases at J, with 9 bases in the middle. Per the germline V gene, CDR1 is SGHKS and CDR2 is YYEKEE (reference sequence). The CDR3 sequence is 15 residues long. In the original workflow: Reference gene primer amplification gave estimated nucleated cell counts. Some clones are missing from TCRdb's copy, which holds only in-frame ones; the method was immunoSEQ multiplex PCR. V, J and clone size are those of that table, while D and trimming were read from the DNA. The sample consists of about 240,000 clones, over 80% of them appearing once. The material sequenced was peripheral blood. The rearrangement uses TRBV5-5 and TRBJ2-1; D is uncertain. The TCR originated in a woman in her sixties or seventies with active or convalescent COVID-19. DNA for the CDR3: TGTGCCAGCAGCTTCGGGTTCAGCTCCTACAATGAGCAGTTCTTC. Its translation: CASSFGFSSYNEQFF.